This is a list of T cell receptor beta chains from one sample in a study of blood T cell repertoires in COVID-19. Sequencing used immunoSEQ multiplex PCR; TCRdb keeps in-frame clones, though not all of them. The sample comprises roughly 200,000 clones, around 84% of which are singletons, and about 10% rests with the top ten. Sequenced material: peripheral blood. These receptors all come from a woman of 80 years or more with COVID-19, enrolled during active disease. CDR3s include the opening cysteine and the closing phenylalanine or tryptophan. D genes are given only for firm matches. Part of the rows lack a size; the others show once, few, many or a class for expanded clones.

abundance,len,v_gene,j_gene,d_gene,CDR3aa,CDR3nt
.,14,TRBV28,TRBJ1-1,.,CASSVTALNTEAFF,TGTGCCAGCAGTGTGACAGCCTTGAACACTGAAGCTTTCTTT
.,18,TRBV7-9,TRBJ2-1,TRBD1,CASSLKGQTLQKYNEQFF,TGTGCCAGCAGCTTAAAGGGACAGACATTACAGAAATACAATGAGCAGTTCTTC
.,15,TRBV3-1/TRBV3-2,TRBJ2-1,TRBD1,CASSYGTVGFDEQFF,TGTGCCAGCAGCTATGGGACAGTAGGGTTCGATGAGCAGTTCTTC
once,16,TRBV28,TRBJ2-1,.,CASSFWGQGRSNEQFF,TGTGCCAGCAGTTTTTGGGGGCAAGGGCGGTCCAATGAGCAGTTCTTC
.,13,TRBV7-9,TRBJ1-5,.,CASSNTGIQPQHF,TGTGCCAGCAGTAATACAGGGATCCAGCCCCAGCATTTT
.,13,TRBV3-1/TRBV3-2,TRBJ2-7,.,CASSQAVSYEQYF,TGTGCCAGCAGCCAAGCCGTTTCCTACGAGCAGTACTTC
once,16,TRBV18,TRBJ1-4,.,CASSLSVGTSNEKLFF,TGTGCCAGCTCCCTCTCAGTCGGGACATCTAATGAAAAACTGTTTTTT
.,15,TRBV7-2,TRBJ2-7,.,CASSYWGVGSDEQYF,TGTGCCAGCAGCTACTGGGGGGTTGGGTCTGACGAGCAGTACTTC
few,16,TRBV15,TRBJ2-1,.,CATRGTSPQEYNEQFF,TGTGCCACCAGAGGGACTTCTCCCCAGGAGTACAATGAGCAGTTCTTC
.,15,TRBV7-9,TRBJ1-1,TRBD1,CASSPRQGSNTEAFF,TGTGCCAGCAGCCCCCGACAGGGCTCGAACACTGAAGCTTTCTTT
.,14,TRBV7-8,TRBJ1-2,.,CASSLASGNYGYTF,TGTGCCAGCAGCTTAGCTTCAGGGAACTATGGCTACACCTTC
.,16,TRBV5-1,TRBJ2-2,.,CASSLSGGINTGELFF,TGCGCCAGCAGCTTGTCTGGGGGCATCAACACCGGGGAGCTGTTTTTT
.,14,TRBV7-9,TRBJ2-7,TRBD1,CASSKQGAQDEQYF,TGTGCCAGCAGTAAACAGGGGGCGCAGGACGAGCAGTACTTC
.,17,TRBV28,TRBJ1-6,.,CASTSGGSRLDNSPLHF,TGTGCCAGCACTTCCGGCGGCTCCCGCCTAGATAATTCACCCCTCCACTTT
.,16,TRBV3-1/TRBV3-2,TRBJ2-3,TRBD2,CASSPGLAGPGDTQYF,TGTGCCAGCAGCCCGGGACTAGCGGGGCCCGGAGATACGCAGTATTTT
.,16,TRBV19,TRBJ2-1,TRBD1,CASSFQGDPSYNEQFF,TGTGCCAGTAGTTTCCAGGGGGACCCCTCCTACAATGAGCAGTTCTTC
.,15,TRBV4-1,TRBJ2-5,TRBD2,CASSQLLAGVETQYF,TGCGCCAGCAGCCAACTTCTAGCGGGGGTAGAGACCCAGTACTTC
.,13,TRBV7-9,TRBJ1-1,.,CASSLARNTEAFF,TGTGCCAGCAGCTTAGCGAGGAACACTGAAGCTTTCTTT
.,13,TRBV24-1,TRBJ1-1,.,CATSSRQNTEAFF,TGTGCCACCAGTTCCCGACAGAACACTGAAGCTTTCTTT
few,16,TRBV27,TRBJ1-6,.,CASSSQVPSYNSPLHF,TGTGCCAGCAGTTCACAGGTCCCCTCCTATAATTCACCCCTCCACTTT
.,17,TRBV2,TRBJ1-1,.,CASSEPDSGYPRSEAFF,TGTGCCAGCAGTGAACCGGACAGCGGATACCCGAGGTCTGAAGCTTTCTTT
.,16,TRBV14,TRBJ1-3,.,CASSRGGRQEGNTIYF,TGTGCCAGCAGCCGGGGGGGGCGACAGGAAGGAAACACCATATATTTT
.,15,TRBV15,TRBJ1-2,.,CATSRAGALGYGYTF,TGTGCCACCAGCAGAGCAGGGGCATTGGGCTATGGCTACACCTTC
few,15,TRBV24-1,TRBJ1-2,TRBD1,CATSDYGQGPYGYTF,TGTGCCACCAGTGATTATGGACAGGGGCCCTATGGCTACACCTTC
.,16,TRBV16,TRBJ1-5,.,CASSQLGAGSNQPQHF,TGTGCCAGCAGCCAACTTGGGGCAGGTAGCAATCAGCCCCAGCATTTT
.,13,TRBV12-3/TRBV12-4,TRBJ1-1,TRBD1,CASTPDRDTEAFF,TGTGCCAGCACTCCGGACAGGGACACTGAAGCTTTCTTT
.,12,TRBV7-2,TRBJ2-3,.,CASNHGVDTQYF,TGTGCCAGCAACCACGGGGTCGATACGCAGTATTTT
few,13,TRBV10-3,TRBJ1-1,.,CATMEQRNTEAFF,TGTGCCACCATGGAACAGAGGAACACTGAAGCTTTCTTT
.,16,TRBV2,TRBJ2-4,TRBD1,CASSEGTGGAKNIQYF,TGTGCCAGCAGTGAGGGGACAGGGGGAGCCAAAAACATTCAGTACTTC
.,15,TRBV3-1/TRBV3-2,TRBJ2-1,TRBD1,CASSPGQGPYNEQFF,TGTGCCAGCAGCCCGGGACAGGGACCATACAATGAGCAGTTCTTC